Following are 26 T cell receptor beta chains from one sample sequenced in a study of T cell changes during pregnancy in multiple sclerosis. Sequenced by immunoSEQ multiplex PCR; TCRdb stores in-frame clones only, minus some. The sample carries 70,000 to 95,000 clones, 93% recorded once. The sample here was peripheral blood, taken in the second trimester of pregnancy. Source of these receptors: a female donor with multiple sclerosis, enrolled in a pregnancy study.

The CDR3 protein is CASSFSRGQAFF. CDR3 sequence (DNA): TGTGCCAGCAGCTTTTCCAGGGGTCAAGCTTTCTTT. V and J are TRBV11-2 and TRBJ1-1; weak D call: TRBD1 (6 bases). The CDR3 loop spans 12 amino acids. Germline lookup yields CDR1 SGHAT and CDR2 FQNNGV. Trimming cost V 3 bases and J 9 bases, with 11 bases left between them.

This chain uses TRBV5-1 with TRBJ2-2; D may be TRBD2 (6 bases). In germline, CDR1 is SGHRS, CDR2 YFSETQ. CDR3 length equals 14 residues. V lost 1 base, J lost 3 bases, and 7 bases lay in between. CDR3: CASSLTGDTGELFF. DNA of the CDR3: TGCGCCAGCAGCTTGACGGGAGACACCGGGGAGCTGTTTTTT.

CDR3 sequence (DNA): TGCGCCAGCAGCCCTTTCCGGGACAAACGCTACGAGCAGTACTTC. This sequence encodes CASSPFRDKRYEQYF. V and J are TRBV4-1 and TRBJ2-7, with D possibly being TRBD1 (6 bases). The germline V gene has CDR1 MGHRA and CDR2 YSYEKL. Trimming left V 4 bases short and J 3 bases short, with 16 bases between. The CDR3 length is 15 residues.

V and J are TRBV9 and TRBJ1-2; tentative D call: TRBD1 (6 bases). This CDR3 is 18 amino acids long. Trimming pared 6 bases from V and 0 bases from J, leaving 24 bases between. Germline loops: CDR1 SGDLS, CDR2 YYNGEE. The CDR3, as DNA: TGTGCCAGCAAAGCTCCCCCAGGCAGGGGAACTACTAACTATGGCTACACCTTC. Translated: CASKAPPGRGTTNYGYTF.

This rearrangement joins TRBV27 to TRBJ1-2, with 7 bases identical to TRBD1. V was pared by 4 bases and J by 4 bases, with 6 bases of the junction left unmatched. CDR1 is MNHEY, CDR2 SMNVEV, per germline (reference sequence). This CDR3 spans 14 amino acids. The CDR3 sequence: CASSSQTGPYGYTF. The CDR3 nucleotides read TGTGCCAGCAGTTCCCAGACAGGGCCCTATGGCTACACCTTC.

This chain connects TRBV5-1 to TRBJ2-1, with a possible D match to TRBD1 (5 bases). The germline gives CDR1 SGHRS, CDR2 YFSETQ. V shed 1 base and J shed 7 bases, with 12 bases lying between them. The CDR3 extends over 14 amino acids. CDR3 DNA: TGCGCCAGCAGCTTGTTACAGGTGCAGAATGAGCAGTTCTTC. This sequence encodes CASSLLQVQNEQFF.

This clone was seen only a few times. The chain is built from TRBV18 and TRBJ2-3; D is unresolved. Germline V gene lookup returns CDR1 KGHSH and CDR2 LQKENI. Trimming pared 3 bases from V and 5 bases from J, leaving 3 bases between. The CDR3 spans 11 residues. The chain's CDR3 is CASSPQDTQYF. CDR3 DNA sequence: TGTGCCAGCTCACCCCAAGATACGCAGTATTTT.

This chain joins TRBV10-3 and TRBJ1-2, with D unclear. Germline V gene data show CDR1 as ENHRY and CDR2 as SYGVKD. The length of the CDR3 is 13 residues. V was clipped by 4 bases and J by 5 bases, with 11 bases between them. In DNA, the CDR3 is TGTGCCATCAGTGGTGTGGGAGGGTATGGCTACACCTTC. It is translated as CAISGVGGYGYTF.

The chain recombines TRBV6-1 with TRBJ1-1; D remains unclear. The length of the CDR3 is 13 residues. Germline CDR1 and CDR2: MNHNS and SASEGT. V was pared by 6 bases and J by 4 bases, with 12 bases between. The CDR3 spells CASRISLATEAFF. For the CDR3, the DNA is TGTGCCAGCAGAATTTCTTTAGCCACTGAAGCTTTCTTT.

The rearrangement links TRBV9 to TRBJ1-2, with unresolved D. Trimming cost V 4 bases and J 2 bases, with 12 bases left between them. The germline V gene encodes CDR1 SGDLS and CDR2 YYNGEE. CDR3 size: 14 residues. The CDR3 coding sequence is TGTGCCAGCAGCCCTCATTCAGTCAACTATGGCTACACCTTC. As protein: CASSPHSVNYGYTF.

Only one count was recorded for this clone. The chain is built from TRBV9 and TRBJ1-2; D may be TRBD1 (5 bases). Germline V lookup: CDR1 SGDLS, CDR2 YYNGEE. V shed 5 bases and J shed 8 bases, with 10 bases lying between them. This CDR3 is 11 amino acids long. The CDR3 sequence is CASRAGGGYTF. The CDR3 DNA reads TGTGCCAGCAGAGCCGGGGGGGGCTACACCTTC.

The V gene is TRBV18, the J gene TRBJ1-3; D remains ambiguous. V was clipped by 3 bases and J by 0 bases, with 18 bases between them. Germline lookup yields CDR1 KGHSH and CDR2 LQKENI. CDR3 size: 18 residues. CDR3 sequence reads: CASSPPETKFSSGNTIYF. Written as DNA, the CDR3 is TGTGCCAGCTCACCCCCGGAGACGAAATTCAGCTCTGGAAACACCATATATTTT.

V gene TRBV7-9 combines with J gene TRBJ1-1, with TRBD1 identical over 7 bases. The V segment lost 6 bases and the J segment 7 bases; nucleotides outside the gene matches: 5. Germline V gene data show CDR1 as SEHNR and CDR2 as FQNEAQ (reference sequence). This CDR3 comprises 12 residues. CDR3 protein: CASSPGGNEAFF. CDR3 coding DNA: TGTGCCAGCAGTCCAGGGGGGAATGAAGCTTTCTTT.

The chain employs TRBV7-3 and TRBJ2-1; 11 nucleotides match TRBD2. The CDR3 is made up of 15 amino acids. CDR1 is SGHTA and CDR2 is FQGTGA in the germline V gene. Trimming took 5 bases from V and 8 from J; bases not matched to a gene: 8. The CDR3 here is CASSPLAGGGDEQFF. Here the CDR3 DNA reads TGTGCCAGCAGCCCCTTAGCGGGAGGGGGGGATGAGCAGTTCTTC.

This clone appeared a single time. This rearrangement joins TRBV18 to TRBJ2-7; D possibly corresponds to TRBD1 (6 bases). This CDR3 region has 14 residues. The ends were cut back, 0 bases at V and 3 bases at J, with 9 bases in the middle. Germline V gene sequence: CDR1 KGHSH, CDR2 LQKENI. CDR3 amino acids: CASSPPTGNYEQYF. The CDR3 bases are TGTGCCAGCTCACCACCGACAGGTAACTACGAGCAGTACTTC.

The genes are TRBV5-6 and TRBJ1-2; 11 nucleotides agree with TRBD1. The CDR3 length is 14 residues. Trimming removed 5 bases from V and 8 bases from J; junction bases left unmatched: 8. Germline lookup yields CDR1 SGHDT and CDR2 YYEEEE. The CDR3 nucleotides are TGTGCCAGCAGACCAGGACAGGGGGCGCGGGGCTACACCTTC. Its translation: CASRPGQGARGYTF.

The chain joins TRBV5-1 to TRBJ2-3; unclear D gene. The V end was cut by 0 bases, the J end by 2 bases, with 10 bases between. The CDR3 covers 15 residues. From germline, CDR1 is SGHRS and CDR2 YFSETQ. CDR3 in amino acids: CASSLATAITDTQYF. The CDR3 DNA follows: TGCGCCAGCAGCTTGGCGACTGCCATCACAGATACGCAGTATTTT. The entire variable domain, with the rest obtained from reference TRBV5-1 and TRBJ2-3, is as follows: KAGVTQTPRYLIKTRGQQVTLSCSPISGHRSVSWYQQTPGQGLQFLFEYFSETQRNKGNFPGRFSGRQFSNSRSEMNVSTLELGDSALYLCASSLATAITDTQYFGPGTRLTVL.

The chain combines TRBV4-1 with TRBJ1-6, with TRBD1 matching over 8 bases. The junction had 8 bases not matched to a gene; V was cut back by 4 bases and J by 9 bases. Germline lookup yields CDR1 MGHRA and CDR2 YSYEKL. This CDR3 region has 15 residues. The CDR3 here is CASSPGQGSFSPLHF. The DNA of the CDR3 is TGCGCCAGCAGCCCAGGACAGGGCAGCTTTTCACCCCTCCACTTT.

The chain's CDR3 is CASSVEPRGGIGFRNTIYF. Here the CDR3 DNA reads TGTGCCAGCAGCGTAGAGCCAAGAGGCGGGATCGGTTTTCGAAACACCATATATTTT. V usage is TRBV9 and J usage is TRBJ1-3; D gene unclear. This CDR3 region has 19 residues. Trimming cost V 0 bases and J 5 bases, with 24 bases left between them. Germline values: CDR1 SGDLS, CDR2 YYNGEE.

CDR3 in DNA: TGTGCCAGTAATCCGCGCAGGGGCGGTCAGCCCCAGCATTTT. Translation: CASNPRRGGQPQHF. The chain carries TRBV19 and TRBJ1-5; perhaps TRBD1 as D (6 bases). The V gene lost 7 bases and the J gene lost 6 bases, with 16 bases spanning the gap. The germline V gene has CDR1 LNHDA and CDR2 SQIVND (reference sequence). This CDR3 is 14 amino acids long.

The chain recombines TRBV9 with TRBJ2-3; 10 bases map to TRBD2. This CDR3 has 16 amino acids. Germline loops: CDR1 SGDLS, CDR2 YYNGEE. J gave up 6 bases and V 0 bases, and 7 bases lay outside the gene matches. In nucleotides, the CDR3 is TGTGCCAGCAGCGTAGCAGCGGGGGGGCCCGAGGATACGCAGTATTTT. Its translation is CASSVAAGGPEDTQYF.

The chain has TRBV11-2 and TRBJ1-4, with 7 bases identical to TRBD1. This CDR3 region has 16 residues. Unmatched junction bases numbered 9, after V lost 0 bases and J lost 8 bases. The germline gives CDR1 SGHAT, CDR2 FQNNGV. For the CDR3, the DNA is TGTGCCAGCAGCTTAGATGGGTCAGGGGGGAGGGAAAAACTGTTTTTT. It encodes CASSLDGSGGREKLFF.

The V gene is TRBV6-5, the J gene TRBJ2-5; D is unresolved. Germline CDR1 is MNHEY and CDR2 is SVGAGI. This CDR3 region has 15 residues. Trimming shortened V by 0 bases and J by 5 bases, and 13 bases separated the two germline ends. The CDR3 sequence: CASSYSIRNQETQYF. CDR3 DNA: TGTGCCAGCAGTTACTCGATCCGCAATCAGGAGACCCAGTACTTC.

The chain employs TRBV27 and TRBJ1-2, with a possible D match to TRBD1 (6 bases). Trimming left V 1 base short and J 6 bases short, with 15 bases between. CDR1 is MNHEY and CDR2 is SMNVEV in the germline V gene (reference sequence). This CDR3 is 15 amino acids long. CDR3 DNA: TGTGCCAGCAGTTTATGGGAGGGGGGGCTAAATGGCTACACCTTC. Protein: CASSLWEGGLNGYTF.

This clone has a single count. This chain connects TRBV15 to TRBJ1-6; 9 nucleotides match TRBD1. V shed 3 bases and J 7 bases; nucleotides not matched to a gene: 4. Germline V gene data show CDR1 as LNHNV and CDR2 as YYDKDF (reference sequence). This CDR3 region has 15 residues. Here the CDR3 DNA reads TGTGCCACCAGCAGCGTCGGACAGGGGAATTCACCCCTCCACTTT. This translates into CATSSVGQGNSPLHF.

The CDR3 DNA reads as TGTGCCATCAGTGAGTCGACGGGACAGGTGGCTGATGGGGGCTACACCTTC. It specifies CAISESTGQVADGGYTF. The V and J genes are TRBV10-3 and TRBJ1-2, with 8 nucleotides matching TRBD1. J gave up 8 bases and V 0 bases, and 14 bases lay outside the gene matches. The CDR3 has 17 residues. Germline V CDR1 and CDR2: ENHRY, SYGVKD.